The text below deals with one T cell receptor beta chain. This specimen comes from a study of cytomegalovirus exposure and HLA in healthy donors. Primers: 60 Vbeta forward and 13 Jbeta reverse. Data came from immunoSEQ multiplex PCR; TCRdb stores just in-frame clones and leaves some out. The sample consists of some 190,000 clones, more than 75% of them appearing once. After removal of 2 bases from V and 4 bases from J, the junction contained 4 bases not matched to a gene. Germline V gene lookup returns CDR1 MNHNS and CDR2 SASEGT. The CDR3 sequence is 15 residues long. Source material: PBMCs. The source is a woman in her 30s in good health and CMV-seropositive. The chain couples TRBV6-1 to TRBJ2-7; 11 nucleotides match TRBD1. The CDR3 region has the DNA TGTGCCAGCAGTGAAATGGGGACAGGGGGTTACGAGCAGTACTTC. This encodes CASSEMGTGGYEQYF.